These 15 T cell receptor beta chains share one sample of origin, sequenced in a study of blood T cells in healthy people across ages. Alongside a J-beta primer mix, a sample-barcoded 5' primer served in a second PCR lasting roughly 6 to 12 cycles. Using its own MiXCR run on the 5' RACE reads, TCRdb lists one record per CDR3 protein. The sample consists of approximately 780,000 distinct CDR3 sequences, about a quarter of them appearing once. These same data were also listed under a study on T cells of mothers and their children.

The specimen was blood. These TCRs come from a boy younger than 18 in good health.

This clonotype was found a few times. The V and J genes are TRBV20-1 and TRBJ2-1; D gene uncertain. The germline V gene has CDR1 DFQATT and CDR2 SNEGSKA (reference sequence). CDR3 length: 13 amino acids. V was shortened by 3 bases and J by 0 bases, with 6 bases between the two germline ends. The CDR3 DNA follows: TGCAGTGCTAGTTACAGCTCCTACAATGAGCAGTTCTTC. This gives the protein CSASYSSYNEQFF.

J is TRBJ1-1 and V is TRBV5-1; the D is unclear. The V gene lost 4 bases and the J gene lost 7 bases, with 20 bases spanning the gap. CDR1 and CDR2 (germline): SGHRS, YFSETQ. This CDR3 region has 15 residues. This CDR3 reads CASSAVERPRVEAFF. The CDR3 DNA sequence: TGCGCCAGCAGCGCCGTAGAAAGACCTAGGGTTGAAGCTTTCTTT.

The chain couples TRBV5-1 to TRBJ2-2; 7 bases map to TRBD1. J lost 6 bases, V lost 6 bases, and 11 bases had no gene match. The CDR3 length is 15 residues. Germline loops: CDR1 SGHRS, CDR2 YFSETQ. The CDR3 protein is CASTADRALAGELFF. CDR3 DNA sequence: TGCGCCAGCACCGCCGACAGGGCCTTAGCCGGGGAGCTGTTTTTT.

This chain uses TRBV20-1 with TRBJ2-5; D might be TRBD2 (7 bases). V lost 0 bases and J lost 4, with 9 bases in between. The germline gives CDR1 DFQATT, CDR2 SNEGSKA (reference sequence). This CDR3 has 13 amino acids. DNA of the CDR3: TGCAGTGCTAGAGATGGGGGGGCAGAGACCCAGTACTTC. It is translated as CSARDGGAETQYF.

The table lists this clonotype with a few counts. CDR3: CASSLGASVSHYEQYF. The DNA of the CDR3 is TGCGCCAGCAGCTTGGGGGCTAGCGTTTCTCACTACGAGCAGTACTTC. The rearrangement links TRBV5-1 to TRBJ2-5; a weak D match, TRBD2 (6 bases). The J call may be in error: the DNA end matches TRBJ2-7 better. Germline V gives CDR1 SGHRS, CDR2 YFSETQ. The CDR3 spans 16 residues.

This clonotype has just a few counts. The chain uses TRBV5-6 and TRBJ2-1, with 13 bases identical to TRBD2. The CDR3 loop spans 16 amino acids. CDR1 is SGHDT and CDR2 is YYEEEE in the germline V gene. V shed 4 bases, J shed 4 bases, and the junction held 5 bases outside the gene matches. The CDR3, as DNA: TGTGCCAGCAGCAAACTAGCGGGGGGGCCTTACAATGAGCAGTTCTTC. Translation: CASSKLAGGPYNEQFF.

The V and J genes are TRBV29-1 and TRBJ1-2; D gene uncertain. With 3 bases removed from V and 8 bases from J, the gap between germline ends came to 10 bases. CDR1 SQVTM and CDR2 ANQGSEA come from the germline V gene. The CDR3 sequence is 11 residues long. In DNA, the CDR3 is TGCAGCGTTGAGGGAGCGGGAGGCTACACCTTC. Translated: CSVEGAGGYTF.

CDR3 protein: CSAKGQGVGAFF. CDR3 coding DNA: TGCAGTGCCAAGGGACAGGGGGTTGGCGCTTTCTTT. V and J are TRBV20-1 and TRBJ1-1, with 11 bases identical to TRBD1. The trim removed 6 bases at V and 11 bases at J, leaving 8 bases unmatched. From germline, CDR1 is DFQATT and CDR2 SNEGSKA (reference sequence). This CDR3 spans 12 amino acids.

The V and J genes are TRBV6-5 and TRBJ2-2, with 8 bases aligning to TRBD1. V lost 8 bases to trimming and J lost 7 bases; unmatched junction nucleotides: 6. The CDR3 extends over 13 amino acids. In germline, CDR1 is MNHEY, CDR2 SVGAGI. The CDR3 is CASSQGAIGELFF. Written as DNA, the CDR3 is TGTGCCAGCTCCCAGGGGGCTATCGGGGAGCTGTTTTTT.

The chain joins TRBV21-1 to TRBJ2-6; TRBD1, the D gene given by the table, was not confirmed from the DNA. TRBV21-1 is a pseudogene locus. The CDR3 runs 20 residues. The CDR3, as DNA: TGTGCCAGCAGCAAAAAGGGGGCCGGGACAGGGGCATCTGGGGCCAACGTCCTGACTTTC. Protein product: CASSKKGAGTGASGANVLTF.

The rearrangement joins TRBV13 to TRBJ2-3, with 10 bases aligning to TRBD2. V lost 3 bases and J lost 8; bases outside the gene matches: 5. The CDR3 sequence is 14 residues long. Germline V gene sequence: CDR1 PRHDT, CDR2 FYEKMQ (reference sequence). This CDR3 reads CASSLSGGAGTQYF. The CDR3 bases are TGTGCCAGCAGCTTGAGCGGGGGGGCTGGTACGCAGTATTTT.

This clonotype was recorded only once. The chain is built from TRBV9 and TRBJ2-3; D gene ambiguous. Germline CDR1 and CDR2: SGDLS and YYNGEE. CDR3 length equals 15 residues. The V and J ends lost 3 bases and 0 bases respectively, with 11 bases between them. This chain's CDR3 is CASSDTTLSTDTQYF. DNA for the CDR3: TGTGCCAGCAGCGACACGACACTTAGCACAGATACGCAGTATTTT.

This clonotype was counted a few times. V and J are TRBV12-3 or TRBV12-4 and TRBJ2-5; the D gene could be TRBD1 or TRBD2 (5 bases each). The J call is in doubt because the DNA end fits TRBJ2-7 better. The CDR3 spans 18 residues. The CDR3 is CASSLFIGSQGVRYEQYF. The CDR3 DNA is TGTGCCAGCAGTTTATTTATAGGATCGCAGGGAGTTAGGTACGAGCAGTACTTC.

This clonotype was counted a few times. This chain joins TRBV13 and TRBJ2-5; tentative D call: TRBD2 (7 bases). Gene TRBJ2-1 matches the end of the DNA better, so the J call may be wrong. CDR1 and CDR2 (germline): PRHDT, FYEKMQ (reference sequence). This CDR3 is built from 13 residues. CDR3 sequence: CASSFGGRDEQFF. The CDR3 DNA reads TGTGCCAGCAGCTTCGGGGGGCGTGATGAGCAGTTCTTC.

In DNA, the CDR3 is TGCGCCAGCAGCTTTACAGCCGATACCTACGAGCAGTACTTC. Translated: CASSFTADTYEQYF. This sequence joins TRBV5-1 and TRBJ2-7; D ambiguous. The ends were cut back, 2 bases at V and 2 bases at J, with 11 bases in the middle. This CDR3 is built from 14 residues. Per the germline V gene, CDR1 is SGHRS and CDR2 is YFSETQ. The variable domain in full, completed from reference TRBV5-1 and TRBJ2-7, reads KAGVTQTPRYLIKTRGQQVTLSCSPISGHRSVSWYQQTPGQGLQFLFEYFSETQRNKGNFPGRFSGRQFSNSRSEMNVSTLELGDSALYLCASSFTADTYEQYFGPGTRLTVT.